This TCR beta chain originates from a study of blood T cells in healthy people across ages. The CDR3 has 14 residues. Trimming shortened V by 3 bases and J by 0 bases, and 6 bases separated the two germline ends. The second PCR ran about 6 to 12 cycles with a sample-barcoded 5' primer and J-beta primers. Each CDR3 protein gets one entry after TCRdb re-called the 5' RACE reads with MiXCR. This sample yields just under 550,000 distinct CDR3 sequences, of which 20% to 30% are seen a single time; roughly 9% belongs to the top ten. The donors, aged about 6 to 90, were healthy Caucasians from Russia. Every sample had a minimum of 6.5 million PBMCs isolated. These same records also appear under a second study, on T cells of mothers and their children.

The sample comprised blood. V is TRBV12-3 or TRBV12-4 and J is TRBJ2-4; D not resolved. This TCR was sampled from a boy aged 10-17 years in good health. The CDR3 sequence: CASSLTPAKNIQYF. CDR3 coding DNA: TGTGCCAGCAGTTTGACGCCAGCCAAAAACATTCAGTACTTC.